This T cell receptor (beta chain) was sequenced in a study of early T cells in non-severe SARS-CoV-2 infection. Background on the study: With bulk RNA from unsorted whole blood as input, sequencing yielded unpaired chains.

This clonotype has only a few counts. The antigen is unknown. Individual cDNA molecules were tagged with unique molecular identifiers. TCRdb reanalysed the 5' RACE reads using MiXCR and keeps one entry per CDR3 protein. Among around 30,000 distinct CDR3 sequences listed, approximately 5% were seen once. The CDR3 is made up of 14 amino acids. Trimming stripped 4 bases from V and 9 bases from J, with 14 bases between. Germline values: CDR1 KGHDR, CDR2 SFDVKD. Findings and limits, study-wide: Anti-spike CD8 responses were favored by VDJdb matching, which missed private and CD4 specificities.

The genes are TRBV24-1 and TRBJ2-2; D is unresolved. Sequencing was done on a sample of whole blood. The TCR sequence derives from an adult who was a healthcare worker with PCR-confirmed SARS-CoV-2 infection or an uninfected control (not recorded which). The CDR3, as DNA: TGTGCCACCAGTGACAGCCTTGTTACCCGGGAGCTGTTTTTT. It codes for CATSDSLVTRELFF.